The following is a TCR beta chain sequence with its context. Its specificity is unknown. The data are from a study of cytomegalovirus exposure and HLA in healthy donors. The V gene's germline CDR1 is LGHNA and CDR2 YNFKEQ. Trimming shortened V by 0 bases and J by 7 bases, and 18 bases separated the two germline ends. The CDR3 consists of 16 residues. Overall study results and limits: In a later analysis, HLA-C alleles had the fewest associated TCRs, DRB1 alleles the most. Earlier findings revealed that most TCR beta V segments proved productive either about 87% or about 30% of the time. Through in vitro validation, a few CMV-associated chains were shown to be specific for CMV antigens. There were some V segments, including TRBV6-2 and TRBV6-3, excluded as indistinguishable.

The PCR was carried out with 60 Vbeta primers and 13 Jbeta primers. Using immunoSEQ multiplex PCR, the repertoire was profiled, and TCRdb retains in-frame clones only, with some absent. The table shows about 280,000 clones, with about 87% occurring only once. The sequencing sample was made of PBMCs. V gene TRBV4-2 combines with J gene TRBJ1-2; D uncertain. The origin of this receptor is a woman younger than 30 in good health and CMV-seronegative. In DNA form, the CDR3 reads TGTGCCAGCAGCCAAGATATTAACTTACTCGAGGCTGGCTACACCTTC. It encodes CASSQDINLLEAGYTF.